This T cell receptor beta chain was documented in a study of shared clonotypes between healthy human individuals. The overall study: Three CD4 naive, three CD4 memory, two CD8 naive and one CD8 memory plate were used per donor.

CD45RO-negative CD8 cells positively selected for CCR7 made up the naive population, which excluded terminally differentiated effector memory CD45RA+ cells. Those who donated were healthy HIV-negative adults, with no recent acute infections or vaccinations reported. Findings and caveats of the study: Several donors held about 5% of naive CD4 clonotypes in common. Only blood was sampled, and tissue TCR repertoires likely differ from blood ones.

TCRdb's copy holds only in-frame clones and misses some; the assay was immunoSEQ multiplex PCR. Among hundreds of thousands of clones, 85% to 95% were seen once, and the ten largest hold 0.095% to 0.14%. This CDR3 spans 13 amino acids. The germline gives CDR1 WSHSY, CDR2 SAAADI. Trimming left V 6 bases short and J 0 bases short, with 8 bases between. With regard to this clone: The antigen remains undetermined.

The V call is TRBV10-2, the J call TRBJ1-1; D may be TRBD1 (6 bases). The sequenced material came from naive CD8+ T cells sorted from blood. The clonotype originates from a woman younger than 45 in good health. The CDR3 protein is CASRTGLNTEAFF. The CDR3 DNA is TGCGCCAGCAGAACAGGGTTGAACACTGAAGCTTTCTTT.